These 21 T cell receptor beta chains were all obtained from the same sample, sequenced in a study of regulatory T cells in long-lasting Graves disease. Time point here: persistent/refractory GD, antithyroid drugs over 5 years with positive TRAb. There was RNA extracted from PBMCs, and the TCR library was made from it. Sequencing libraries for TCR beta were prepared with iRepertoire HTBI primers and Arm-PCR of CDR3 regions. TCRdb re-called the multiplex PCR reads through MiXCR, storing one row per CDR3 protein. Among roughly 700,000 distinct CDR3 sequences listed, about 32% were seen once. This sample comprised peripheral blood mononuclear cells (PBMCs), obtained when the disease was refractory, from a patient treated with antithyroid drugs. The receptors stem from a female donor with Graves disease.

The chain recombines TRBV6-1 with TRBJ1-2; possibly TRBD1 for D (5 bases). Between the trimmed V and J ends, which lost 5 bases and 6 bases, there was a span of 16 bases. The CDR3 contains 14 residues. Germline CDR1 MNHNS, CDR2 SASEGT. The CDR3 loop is CASSRGTVVNGYTF. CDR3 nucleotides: TGTGCCAGCAGTCGGGGGACTGTAGTGAATGGCTACACCTTC.

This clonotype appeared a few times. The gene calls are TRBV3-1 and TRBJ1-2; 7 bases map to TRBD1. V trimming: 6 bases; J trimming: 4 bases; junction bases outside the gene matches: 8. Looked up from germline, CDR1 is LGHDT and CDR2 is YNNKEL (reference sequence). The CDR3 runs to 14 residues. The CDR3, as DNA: TGTGCCAGCAGTCTGGTGACAGGGATCTATGGCTACACCTTC. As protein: CASSLVTGIYGYTF.

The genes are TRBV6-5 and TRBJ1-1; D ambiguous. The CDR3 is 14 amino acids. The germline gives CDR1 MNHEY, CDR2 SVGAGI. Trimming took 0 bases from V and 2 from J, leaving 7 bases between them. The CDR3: CASSYSPPNTEAFF. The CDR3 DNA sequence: TGTGCCAGCAGTTACTCGCCCCCAAACACTGAAGCTTTCTTT.

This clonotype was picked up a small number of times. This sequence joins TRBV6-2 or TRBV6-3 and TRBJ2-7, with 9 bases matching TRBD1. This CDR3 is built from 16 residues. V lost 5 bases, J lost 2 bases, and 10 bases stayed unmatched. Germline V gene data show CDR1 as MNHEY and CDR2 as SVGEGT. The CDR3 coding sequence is TGTGCCAGCAGTGAAGCGGGGCGGACAGGGGCCTACGAGCAGTACTTC. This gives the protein CASSEAGRTGAYEQYF.

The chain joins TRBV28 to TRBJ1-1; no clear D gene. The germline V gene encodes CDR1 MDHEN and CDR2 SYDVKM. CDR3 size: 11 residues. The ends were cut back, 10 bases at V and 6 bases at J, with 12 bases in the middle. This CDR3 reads CATRWAAEAFF. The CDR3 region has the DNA TGTGCCACCCGATGGGCAGCTGAAGCTTTCTTT.

CDR3 nucleotides: TGTGCCAGCTGTGCAGATTACGGGAACACTGAAGCTTTCTTT. Its protein is CASCADYGNTEAFF. The genes are TRBV12-3 or TRBV12-4 and TRBJ1-1; D gene ambiguous. V was clipped by 8 bases and J by 1 base, with 14 bases between them. The CDR3 is made up of 14 amino acids.

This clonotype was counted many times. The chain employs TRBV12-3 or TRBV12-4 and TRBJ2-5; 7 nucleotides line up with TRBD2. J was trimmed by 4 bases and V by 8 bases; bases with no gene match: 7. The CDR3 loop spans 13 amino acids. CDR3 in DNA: TGTGCCAGCGGCGGGAGCGTGGGAGAGACCCAGTACTTC. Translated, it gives CASGGSVGETQYF.

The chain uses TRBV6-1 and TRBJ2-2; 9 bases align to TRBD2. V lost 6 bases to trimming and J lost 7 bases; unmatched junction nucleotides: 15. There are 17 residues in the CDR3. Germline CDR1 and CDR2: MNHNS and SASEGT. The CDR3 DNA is TGTGCCAGCAGCCGAAGGAGGCGGGAGGGCCTGGGCGGGGAGCTGTTTTTT. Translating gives CASSRRRREGLGGELFF.

Written as DNA, the CDR3 is TGTGCCAGCAGCGTAGGCGGGACAGGGGGCCGCGATGAGCAGTTCTTC. It yields the protein CASSVGGTGGRDEQFF. This chain connects TRBV9 to TRBJ2-1, with 12 bases lining up with TRBD1. The trim removed 0 bases at V and 8 bases at J, leaving 6 bases unmatched. Germline V CDR1 and CDR2: SGDLS, YYNGEE. The CDR3 runs to 16 residues.

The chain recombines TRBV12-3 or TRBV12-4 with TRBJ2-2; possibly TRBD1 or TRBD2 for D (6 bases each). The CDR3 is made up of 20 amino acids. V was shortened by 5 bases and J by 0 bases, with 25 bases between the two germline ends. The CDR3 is CASSDHPWGRGRPNTGELFF. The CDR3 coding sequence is TGTGCCAGCAGTGACCATCCCTGGGGGCGGGGACGTCCGAACACCGGGGAGCTGTTTTTT.

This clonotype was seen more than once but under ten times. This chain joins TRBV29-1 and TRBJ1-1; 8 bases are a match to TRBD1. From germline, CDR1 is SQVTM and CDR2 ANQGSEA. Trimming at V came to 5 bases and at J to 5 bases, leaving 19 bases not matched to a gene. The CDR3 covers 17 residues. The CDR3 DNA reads TGCAGCGTTCGTGACCTGACAGGGGCACACCCCCCGACTGAAGCTTTCTTT. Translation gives CSVRDLTGAHPPTEAFF.

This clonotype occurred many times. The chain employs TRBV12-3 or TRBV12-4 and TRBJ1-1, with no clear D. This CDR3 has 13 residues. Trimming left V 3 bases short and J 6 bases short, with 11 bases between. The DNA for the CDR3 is TGTGCCAGCAGTTTGGGAGTGCAGGCTGAAGCTTTCTTT. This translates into CASSLGVQAEAFF.

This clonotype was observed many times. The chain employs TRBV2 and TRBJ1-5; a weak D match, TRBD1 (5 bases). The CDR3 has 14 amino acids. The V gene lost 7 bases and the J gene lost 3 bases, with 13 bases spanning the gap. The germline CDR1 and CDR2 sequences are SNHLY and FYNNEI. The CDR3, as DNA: TGTGCCAGCAAGGCAGGGATCTACAATCAGCCCCAGCATTTT. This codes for CASKAGIYNQPQHF.

The CDR3, as DNA: TGTGCCAGCCGAGGGACAGGGGGCTGGGGCTACACCTTC. Translated: CASRGTGGWGYTF. The gene calls are TRBV27 and TRBJ1-2; 12 bases agree with TRBD1. V shed 8 bases and J 8 bases; nucleotides not matched to a gene: 6. Germline V gene sequence: CDR1 MNHEY, CDR2 SMNVEV (reference sequence). The CDR3 runs to 13 residues.

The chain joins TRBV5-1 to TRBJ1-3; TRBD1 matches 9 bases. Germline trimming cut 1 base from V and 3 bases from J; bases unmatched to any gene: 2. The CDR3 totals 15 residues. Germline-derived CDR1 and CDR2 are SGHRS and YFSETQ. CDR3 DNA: TGCGCCAGCAGCTTGACAGGGGGCCTTGGAAACACCATATATTTT. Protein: CASSLTGGLGNTIYF.

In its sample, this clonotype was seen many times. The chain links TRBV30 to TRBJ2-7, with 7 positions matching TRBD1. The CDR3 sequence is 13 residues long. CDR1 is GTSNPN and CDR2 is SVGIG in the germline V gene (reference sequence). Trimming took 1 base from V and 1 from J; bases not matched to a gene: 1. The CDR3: CAWSAGGSYEQYF. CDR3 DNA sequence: TGTGCCTGGAGTGCAGGGGGTTCCTACGAGCAGTACTTC.

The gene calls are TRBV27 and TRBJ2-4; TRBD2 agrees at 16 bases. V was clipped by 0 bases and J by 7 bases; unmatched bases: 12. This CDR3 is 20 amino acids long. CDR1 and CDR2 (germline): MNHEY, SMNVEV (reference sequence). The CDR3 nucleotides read TGTGCCAGCAGTTTATCCCCCCCGGGACTAGCGGGAGGGCCCGAGAACATTCAGTACTTC. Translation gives CASSLSPPGLAGGPENIQYF.

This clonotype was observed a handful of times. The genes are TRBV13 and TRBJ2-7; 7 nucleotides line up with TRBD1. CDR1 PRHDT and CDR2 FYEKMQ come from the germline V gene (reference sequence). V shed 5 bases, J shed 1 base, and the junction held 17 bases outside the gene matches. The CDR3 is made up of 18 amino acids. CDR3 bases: TGTGCCAGCAGCCGAAGCGCAGGGGGAGCACCGACTTCCTACGAGCAGTACTTC. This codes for CASSRSAGGAPTSYEQYF.

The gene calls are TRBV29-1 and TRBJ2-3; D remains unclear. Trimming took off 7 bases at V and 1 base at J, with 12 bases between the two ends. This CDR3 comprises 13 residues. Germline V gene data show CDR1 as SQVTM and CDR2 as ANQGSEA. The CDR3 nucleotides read TGCAGCGGAACGAAAACAGGCACAGATACGCAGTATTTT. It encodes CSGTKTGTDTQYF.

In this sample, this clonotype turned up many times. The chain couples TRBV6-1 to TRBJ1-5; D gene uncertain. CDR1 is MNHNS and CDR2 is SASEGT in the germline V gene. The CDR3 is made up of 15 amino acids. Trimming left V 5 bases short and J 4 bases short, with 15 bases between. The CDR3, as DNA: TGTGCCAGCAGTCCGGGCCCTGGGCGGAATCAGCCCCAGCATTTT. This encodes CASSPGPGRNQPQHF.

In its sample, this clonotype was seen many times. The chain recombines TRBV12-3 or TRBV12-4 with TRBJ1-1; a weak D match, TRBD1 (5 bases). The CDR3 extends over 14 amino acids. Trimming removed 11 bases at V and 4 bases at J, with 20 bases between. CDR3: CAGGPSVRGTEAFF. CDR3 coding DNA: TGTGCCGGCGGTCCTAGTGTAAGGGGCACTGAAGCTTTCTTT.